Following are 20 T cell receptor beta chains from one sample sequenced in a study of T cells after yellow fever vaccination. TCRdb reprocessed the 5' RACE reads via MiXCR and lists one record per CDR3 protein. The sample has approximately 550,000 distinct CDR3 sequences, over 15% seen once. The source material was PBMCs, sampled 15 days after the yellow fever booster vaccination. These receptors were taken from a man in his thirties or forties who received the YFV17D yellow fever vaccine.

The rearrangement uses TRBV29-1 and TRBJ1-1; D remains ambiguous. The CDR3 runs 15 residues. CDR1 is SQVTM and CDR2 is ANQGSEA in the germline V gene. The V gene lost 6 bases and the J gene lost 1 base, with 18 bases spanning the gap. In DNA, the CDR3 is TGCAGCGTATCCCGTACGGGTGTAGGGAACACTGAAGCTTTCTTT. Its protein is CSVSRTGVGNTEAFF.

This clonotype showed up just a few times. V gene TRBV7-2 combines with J gene TRBJ2-2; weak D call: TRBD2 (6 bases). Trimming removed 2 bases from V and 4 bases from J, with 11 bases in between. This CDR3 region has 15 residues. In germline, CDR1 is SGHTA, CDR2 FQGNSA. The DNA for the CDR3 is TGTGCCAGCAGCTTATCCCCGGGAGTCACCGGGGAGCTGTTTTTT. Amino acid sequence: CASSLSPGVTGELFF.

This rearrangement joins TRBV15 to TRBJ2-3; 10 bases agree with TRBD1. The CDR3 spans 16 residues. Germline V gene lookup returns CDR1 LNHNV and CDR2 YYDKDF (reference sequence). J gave up 1 base and V 3 bases, and 4 bases lay outside the gene matches. CDR3 bases: TGTGCCACCAGCAGGACAGGGGGCGCAGGCACAGATACGCAGTATTTT. It yields the protein CATSRTGGAGTDTQYF.

V gene TRBV6-1 combines with J gene TRBJ2-2; D gene uncertain. V was shortened by 5 bases and J by 9 bases, with 13 bases between the two germline ends. Germline CDR1 reads MNHNS; CDR2 reads SASEGT. The CDR3 consists of 13 residues. CDR3: CASSQGRRRELFF. CDR3 DNA sequence: TGTGCCAGCAGTCAAGGACGGCGGCGGGAGCTGTTTTTT.

This clonotype has only a few counts. The chain uses TRBV29-1 and TRBJ2-3, with D uncertain. CDR3 size: 10 residues. Germline V CDR1 and CDR2: SQVTM, ANQGSEA. V lost 6 bases and J 4 bases, leaving 5 bases between the germline ends. Here the CDR3 reads CSVAADTQYF. In DNA form, the CDR3 reads TGCAGCGTGGCCGCAGATACGCAGTATTTT.

This clonotype was seen more than once but under ten times. The rearrangement joins TRBV7-3 to TRBJ2-1, with 13 bases that match TRBD2. The CDR3 is 16 amino acids. Per the germline V gene, CDR1 is SGHTA and CDR2 is FQGTGA. With 6 bases clipped from V and 8 bases from J, the junction kept 10 bases outside the gene matches. CDR3 sequence reads: CASSLALAGGLDEQFF. As DNA, the CDR3 is TGTGCCAGCAGTTTAGCACTAGCGGGAGGGTTAGATGAGCAGTTCTTC. Full variable domain (missing parts from reference TRBV7-3 and TRBJ2-1): GAGVSQTPSNKVTEKGKYVELRCDPISGHTALYWYRQSLGQGPEFLIYFQGTGAADDSGLPNDRFFAVRPEGSVSTLKIQRTERGDSAVYLCASSLALAGGLDEQFFGPGTRLTVL.

This chain links TRBV5-1 with TRBJ1-6, with D maybe TRBD1 (6 bases). V was cut by 1 base and J by 9 bases, with 11 bases left in between. The CDR3 is 14 amino acids. Germline values: CDR1 SGHRS, CDR2 YFSETQ. In nucleotides, the CDR3 is TGCGCCAGCAGCTTGCCGGGGGCGGCTTCACCCCTCCACTTT. Translating gives CASSLPGAASPLHF.

This clonotype occurred a few times. The chain is built from TRBV7-9 and TRBJ2-2; 9 bases are a match to TRBD2. This CDR3 has 16 amino acids. Germline-derived CDR1 and CDR2 are SEHNR and FQNEAQ (reference sequence). The J segment lost 5 bases and the V segment lost 4 bases, leaving 8 bases of the junction unmatched. The CDR3 region is CASSSRASGNTGELFF. For the CDR3, the DNA is TGTGCCAGCAGCTCGCGGGCTAGCGGGAATACCGGGGAGCTGTTTTTT.

The chain combines TRBV29-1 with TRBJ1-1, with D tentatively TRBD1 (6 bases). Per germline, CDR1 SQVTM and CDR2 ANQGSEA. Trimming stripped 7 bases from V and 3 bases from J, with 18 bases between. CDR3 size: 14 residues. CDR3 sequence: CSATRGGADTEAFF. DNA of the CDR3: TGCAGCGCCACCCGGGGGGGCGCAGACACTGAAGCTTTCTTT.

The chain combines TRBV20-1 with TRBJ2-5, with D perhaps matching TRBD1 or TRBD2 (5 bases each). Germline-derived CDR1 and CDR2 are DFQATT and SNEGSKA (reference sequence). Trimming left V 4 bases short and J 3 bases short, with 9 bases between. The CDR3 has 12 residues. The CDR3 spells CSAIGAEETQYF. DNA for the CDR3: TGCAGTGCTATCGGGGCAGAAGAGACCCAGTACTTC.

The chain uses TRBV9 and TRBJ1-1; 9 bases align to TRBD1. The CDR3 totals 14 residues. Per the germline V gene, CDR1 is SGDLS and CDR2 is YYNGEE. V gave up 3 bases and J gave up 7 bases; unmatched junction bases: 7. The CDR3 region is CASSGGTGIREAFF. CDR3 coding DNA: TGTGCCAGCAGCGGAGGGACAGGGATTCGTGAAGCTTTCTTT. Supplemented by reference TRBV9 and TRBJ1-1, the full variable domain reads DSGVTQTPKHLITATGQRVTLRCSPRSGDLSVYWYQQSLDQGLQFLIQYYNGEERAKGNILERFSAQQFPDLHSELNLSSLELGDSALYFCASSGGTGIREAFFGQGTRLTVV.

The chain combines TRBV10-3 with TRBJ2-7; TRBD1 is a possible D gene (6 bases). The germline V gene encodes CDR1 ENHRY and CDR2 SYGVKD. This CDR3 has 14 amino acids. Deletions cut 2 bases from V and 3 bases from J, with 11 bases between. CDR3 region: CAISEAGDSYEQYF. DNA for the CDR3: TGTGCCATCAGTGAGGCAGGGGATAGCTACGAGCAGTACTTC.

This chain joins TRBV5-5 and TRBJ2-5; D is tentatively TRBD1 or TRBD2 (5 bases each). The V gene's germline CDR1 is SGHKS and CDR2 YYEKEE (reference sequence). V lost 5 bases, J lost 2 bases, and 16 bases lay in between. The CDR3 spans 15 residues. This CDR3 reads CASSFWTGLQETQYF. In DNA, the CDR3 is TGTGCCAGCAGTTTTTGGACGGGGCTACAAGAGACCCAGTACTTC. Full variable domain (outside the CDR3, taken from reference TRBV5-5 and TRBJ2-5): DAGVTQSPTHLIKTRGQQVTLRCSPISGHKSVSWYQQVLGQGPQFIFQYYEKEERGRGNFPDRFSARQFPNYSSELNVNALLLGDSALYLCASSFWTGLQETQYFGPGTRLLVL.

The sample holds a few counts of this clonotype. V gene TRBV20-1 combines with J gene TRBJ2-3, with TRBD2 matching 9 bases. V lost 5 bases and J lost 0; bases outside the gene matches: 12. Germline CDR1 and CDR2: DFQATT and SNEGSKA (reference sequence). The CDR3 totals 17 residues. CDR3 residues: CSAGPALAGRSTDTQYF. The CDR3 DNA is TGCAGTGCTGGTCCCGCACTAGCGGGCCGCAGCACAGATACGCAGTATTTT.

This clonotype appeared a few times. The chain combines TRBV24-1 with TRBJ2-3; possibly TRBD1 or TRBD2 for D (5 bases each). The CDR3 sequence is 16 residues long. V lost 3 bases to trimming and J lost 3 bases, with 15 bases between them. Germline CDR1 reads KGHDR; CDR2 reads SFDVKD. DNA of the CDR3: TGTGCCACCAGTGATCCCCATGGGGGAGCGACAGATACGCAGTATTTT. As protein: CATSDPHGGATDTQYF.

This clonotype was seen a few times. The chain links TRBV20-1 to TRBJ2-2, with TRBD2 as a possible D gene (6 bases). The V end was cut by 3 bases, the J end by 2 bases, with 10 bases between. From germline, CDR1 is DFQATT and CDR2 SNEGSKA (reference sequence). CDR3 size: 14 residues. The CDR3 DNA reads as TGCAGTGCTAGGACTAGGGGTAACACCGGGGAGCTGTTTTTT. Translating gives CSARTRGNTGELFF.

The chain couples TRBV20-1 to TRBJ2-1; D perhaps matches TRBD2 (5 bases). The V and J ends lost 3 bases and 3 bases respectively, with 12 bases between them. This CDR3 comprises 14 residues. Germline CDR1 reads DFQATT; CDR2 reads SNEGSKA (reference sequence). CDR3 region: CSASGGGIYNEQFF. The CDR3 nucleotides read TGCAGTGCTAGCGGAGGAGGCATCTACAATGAGCAGTTCTTC.

The chain recombines TRBV6-2 or TRBV6-3 with TRBJ1-1, with D unclear. V was pared by 2 bases and J by 1 base, with 8 bases between. This CDR3 region has 14 residues. Germline V lookup: CDR1 MNHEY, CDR2 SVGEGT. The CDR3 region has the DNA TGTGCCAGCAGTTACAAGGCTAGGAACACTGAAGCTTTCTTT. It specifies CASSYKARNTEAFF.

The V call is TRBV20-1, the J call TRBJ2-7, with 9 bases that match TRBD1. Germline V CDR1 and CDR2: DFQATT, SNEGSKA (reference sequence). J gave up 6 bases and V 2 bases, and 8 bases lay outside the gene matches. The CDR3 has 14 amino acids. CDR3 DNA sequence: TGCAGTGCTAGAAGGCCGGGACAGGGAGGCGAGCAGTACTTC. It specifies CSARRPGQGGEQYF.

This clonotype appeared a few times. The rearrangement links TRBV5-8 to TRBJ2-3; D gene uncertain. The CDR3 runs to 14 residues. Germline assignment: CDR1 SGHTS and CDR2 YDEGEE. V lost 4 bases, J lost 0 bases, and 9 bases lay in between. CDR3 protein: CASSRVTSTDTQYF. In DNA, the CDR3 is TGTGCCAGCAGCCGGGTCACAAGCACAGATACGCAGTATTTT.